The 29 T cell receptor beta chains in this list originate from one sample, sequenced in a study of T cells in Graves' hyperthyroidism and ophthalmopathy. It was RNA transcripts that yielded the amplified TCR beta CDR3 regions. HTBI primers drove first-round RT-PCR of the TCR CDR3. TCRdb analysed the multiplex PCR reads with MiXCR anew, one entry per CDR3 protein. Of approximately 590,000 distinct CDR3 sequences listed, approximately 14% are singletons. The specimen sequenced was blood. These receptors were obtained from a woman in her 30s with Graves' hyperthyroidism.

This chain uses TRBV20-1 with TRBJ2-1, with 13 bases fitting TRBD2. Germline lookup yields CDR1 DFQATT and CDR2 SNEGSKA (reference sequence). The CDR3 sequence is 14 residues long. J was trimmed by 7 bases and V by 5 bases; bases with no gene match: 5. The CDR3 sequence: CSAEGTSGTNEQFF. In DNA, the CDR3 is TGCAGTGCTGAGGGGACTAGCGGGACTAATGAGCAGTTCTTC.

Ten or more counts support this clonotype. V gene TRBV7-3 combines with J gene TRBJ2-1, with 9 nucleotides matching TRBD2. J lost 11 bases, V lost 4 bases, and 0 bases had no gene match. CDR1 SGHTA and CDR2 FQGTGA come from the germline V gene. There are 11 residues in the CDR3. This CDR3 is CASSSSGKQFF. CDR3 bases: TGTGCCAGCAGCTCTAGCGGGAAGCAGTTCTTC.

This clonotype was counted many times. The chain combines TRBV10-3 with TRBJ2-3; 7 bases are shared with TRBD2. The CDR3 is made up of 13 amino acids. V shed 11 bases and J 2 bases; nucleotides not matched to a gene: 7. CDR1 and CDR2 from the germline V gene are ENHRY and SYGVKD. The CDR3: CALKQRDTDTQYF. The DNA for the CDR3 is TGTGCCCTGAAGCAGCGGGACACAGATACGCAGTATTTT.

The chain is built from TRBV18 and TRBJ2-2, with 9 nucleotides matching TRBD1. This CDR3 is built from 16 residues. CDR1 is KGHSH, CDR2 LQKENI, per germline. Unmatched junction bases numbered 5, after V lost 0 bases and J lost 6 bases. The CDR3 nucleotides read TGTGCCAGCTCACCACCTGGGGACAGGGTCGCCGGGGAGCTGTTTTTT. This encodes CASSPPGDRVAGELFF.

The rearrangement joins TRBV7-6 to TRBJ2-6; D gene ambiguous. CDR3 length: 15 residues. The ends were cut back, 4 bases at V and 0 bases at J, with 7 bases in the middle. Germline V gives CDR1 SGHVS, CDR2 FNYEAQ. This CDR3 is CASSSTASGANVLTF. In DNA form, the CDR3 reads TGTGCCAGCAGCTCCACAGCCTCTGGGGCCAACGTCCTGACTTTC.

The chain couples TRBV4-1 to TRBJ2-3; the match to TRBD1 covers 9 bases. Trimming cost V 0 bases and J 2 bases; bases outside gene matches: 6. CDR1 MGHRA and CDR2 YSYEKL come from the germline V gene. The CDR3 length is 17 residues. The CDR3 nucleotides are TGCGCCAGCAGCCAAGATCAGGGGACAGGGACCACAGATACGCAGTATTTT. Protein product: CASSQDQGTGTTDTQYF.

Only a few counts were recorded for this clonotype. The rearrangement uses TRBV27 and TRBJ2-3; 7 bases match TRBD2. V was pared by 2 bases and J by 1 base, with 3 bases of the junction left unmatched. CDR1 MNHEY and CDR2 SMNVEV come from the germline V gene (reference sequence). The length of the CDR3 is 15 residues. The CDR3 nucleotides read TGTGCCAGCAGTTTAACTAGCGTACGCACAGATACGCAGTATTTT. Protein product: CASSLTSVRTDTQYF.

This clonotype was observed many times. This chain links TRBV27 with TRBJ2-7; TRBD2 matches at 16 bases. This CDR3 is built from 18 residues. Germline V gene data show CDR1 as MNHEY and CDR2 as SMNVEV (reference sequence). With 5 bases clipped from V and 3 bases from J, the junction kept 10 bases outside the gene matches. The CDR3 sequence: CASSDIGTSGRAGYEQYF. In DNA form, the CDR3 reads TGTGCCAGCAGTGATATTGGGACTAGCGGGAGGGCCGGCTACGAGCAGTACTTC.

The V gene is TRBV12-3 or TRBV12-4, the J gene TRBJ2-3; tentatively, D is TRBD2 (5 bases). This CDR3 spans 14 amino acids. V dropped 7 bases and J dropped 6 bases, with 17 bases sitting between them. This chain's CDR3 is CASTLGVGRDTQYF. CDR3 coding DNA: TGTGCCAGCACCCTCGGGGTGGGTAGGGATACGCAGTATTTT.

The gene calls are TRBV6-1 and TRBJ2-7; possible D gene TRBD1, 6 bases. Per germline, CDR1 MNHNS and CDR2 SASEGT. The CDR3 consists of 14 residues. The ends were cut back, 8 bases at V and 2 bases at J, with 16 bases in the middle. In nucleotides, the CDR3 is TGTGCCAGCGAAAGTCAGGGGTCAACCTACGAGCAGTACTTC. This sequence encodes CASESQGSTYEQYF.

This clonotype showed up many times. V usage is TRBV2 and J usage is TRBJ2-7; 7 bases are shared with TRBD1. The germline CDR1 and CDR2 sequences are SNHLY and FYNNEI. V was pared by 6 bases and J by 0 bases, with 8 bases of the junction left unmatched. The CDR3 consists of 15 residues. In DNA, the CDR3 is TGTGCCAGCAGGAAGGGACAGAGGAGCTCCTACGAGCAGTACTTC. Translating gives CASRKGQRSSYEQYF.

At least ten counts were recorded for this clonotype. The rearrangement joins TRBV7-2 to TRBJ1-3; D uncertain. This CDR3 spans 14 amino acids. V lost 2 bases to trimming and J lost 2 bases, with 7 bases between them. Germline V lookup: CDR1 SGHTA, CDR2 FQGNSA. The CDR3 loop is CASSLQTAGNTIYF. The CDR3, as DNA: TGTGCCAGCAGCTTACAGACGGCTGGAAACACCATATATTTT.

This clonotype came up many times. This chain links TRBV20-1 with TRBJ1-4, with TRBD1 matching over 12 bases. Trimming cost V 5 bases and J 4 bases; bases outside gene matches: 8. The CDR3 sequence is 16 residues long. Germline V gene lookup returns CDR1 DFQATT and CDR2 SNEGSKA (reference sequence). The CDR3 region is CSAGTGTGGINEKLFF. The CDR3 region has the DNA TGCAGTGCTGGAACCGGGACAGGGGGCATTAATGAAAAACTGTTTTTT.

This chain links TRBV14 with TRBJ2-5, with a possible D match to TRBD1 (6 bases). Trimming took 3 bases from V and 1 from J, leaving 12 bases between them. The CDR3 spans 15 residues. Germline V gene data show CDR1 as SGHDN and CDR2 as FVKESK. The CDR3 DNA reads TGTGCCAGCAGCCATCTCCAGGGGCCCCAAGAGACCCAGTACTTC. Its translation: CASSHLQGPQETQYF.

The table lists this clonotype with a few counts. This chain uses TRBV19 with TRBJ1-1; D is unclear. Germline lookup yields CDR1 LNHDA and CDR2 SQIVND (reference sequence). This CDR3 is built from 15 residues. Trimming left V 5 bases short and J 0 bases short, with 13 bases between. CDR3 amino acids: CASSPREALNTEAFF. Here the CDR3 DNA reads TGTGCCAGTAGTCCCCGGGAGGCTTTGAACACTGAAGCTTTCTTT.

On this clonotype itself: A read error may be the cause here, since a much bigger clone is one base away. The chain joins TRBV6-1 to TRBJ2-2, with 7 bases that match TRBD1. Per the germline V gene, CDR1 is MNHNS and CDR2 is SASEGT. CDR3 length equals 16 residues. Unmatched junction bases numbered 13, after V lost 6 bases and J lost 6 bases. Here the CDR3 reads CASSPQGVVDAGELFF. The CDR3 DNA follows: TGTGCCAGCAGCCCCCAGGGGGTAGTCGACGCCGGGGAGCTGTTTTTT.

In this sample, this clonotype turned up a few times. This chain connects TRBV5-1 to TRBJ2-5; no clear D. V gave up 0 bases and J gave up 2 bases, with 11 bases separating them. Germline V gene data show CDR1 as SGHRS and CDR2 as YFSETQ. This CDR3 has 15 residues. CDR3: CASSLVSATQETQYF. CDR3 nucleotide sequence: TGCGCCAGCAGCTTGGTTTCTGCAACACAAGAGACCCAGTACTTC. Complete variable domain (other parts from reference TRBV5-1 and TRBJ2-5): KAGVTQTPRYLIKTRGQQVTLSCSPISGHRSVSWYQQTPGQGLQFLFEYFSETQRNKGNFPGRFSGRQFSNSRSEMNVSTLELGDSALYLCASSLVSATQETQYFGPGTRLLVL.

This clonotype was detected a few times. The chain couples TRBV6-2 or TRBV6-3 to TRBJ2-2, with D perhaps TRBD2 (5 bases). The germline V and J ends were trimmed by 4 bases and 9 bases, with 21 bases remaining between them. The CDR3 totals 16 residues. Germline assignment: CDR1 MNHEY and CDR2 SVGEGT. The CDR3 bases are TGTGCCAGCAGTTCTTCCAAGCGGACCTCAATGTGGGAGCTGTTTTTT. As protein: CASSSSKRTSMWELFF.

This clonotype has ten or more counts. DNA for the CDR3: TGTGCCAGCAACGTAGGGACAGGGGACGAGCAGTACTTC. Encoded protein: CASNVGTGDEQYF. This chain uses TRBV12-3 or TRBV12-4 with TRBJ2-7; 10 nucleotides match TRBD1. The V segment lost 7 bases and the J segment 5 bases; nucleotides outside the gene matches: 5. This CDR3 has 13 amino acids.

The CDR3 loop reads CASSQDFGEWQFF. The CDR3, as DNA: TGCGCCAGCAGCCAAGATTTTGGGGAATGGCAGTTCTTC. The chain employs TRBV4-3 and TRBJ2-1; D is unresolved. In germline, CDR1 is LGHNA, CDR2 YSLEER. CDR3 length: 13 amino acids. V was clipped by 0 bases and J by 12 bases, with 12 bases between them.

In this sample, this clonotype turned up a few times. J is TRBJ1-5 and V is TRBV7-9; D may be TRBD1 (6 bases). Germline V gene data show CDR1 as SEHNR and CDR2 as FQNEAQ (reference sequence). V lost 1 base and J lost 3, with 10 bases in between. This CDR3 spans 15 amino acids. The CDR3 DNA sequence: TGTGCCAGCAGCTTAGAAGGACAGCCCAATCAGCCCCAGCATTTT. Its protein is CASSLEGQPNQPQHF.

The chain is built from TRBV20-1 and TRBJ1-5; TRBD1 matches at 11 bases. The ends lost 0 bases at V and 7 bases at J; junction bases unmatched: 2. Germline V lookup: CDR1 DFQATT, CDR2 SNEGSKA (reference sequence). The CDR3 covers 14 residues. The CDR3 coding sequence is TGCAGTGCTAGAGACGGGACAGGGGGACAGCCCCAGCATTTT. Its translation: CSARDGTGGQPQHF.

This clonotype was seen at least ten times. This rearrangement joins TRBV6-5 to TRBJ2-1; possibly TRBD1 for D (5 bases). This CDR3 has 13 residues. The ends were cut back, 0 bases at V and 6 bases at J, with 6 bases in the middle. Germline CDR1 is MNHEY and CDR2 is SVGAGI. The CDR3 region has the DNA TGTGCCAGCAGTTACTCGGGGCTCAATGAGCAGTTCTTC. It specifies CASSYSGLNEQFF.

This sequence joins TRBV20-1 and TRBJ2-1; TRBD1 might be the D (5 bases). The germline CDR1 and CDR2 sequences are DFQATT and SNEGSKA (reference sequence). Deletions cut 4 bases from V and 5 bases from J, with 12 bases between. This CDR3 has 13 amino acids. CDR3 in amino acids: CSANSRVNNEQFF. CDR3 DNA sequence: TGCAGTGCTAACAGCAGGGTCAACAATGAGCAGTTCTTC.

This clonotype was detected a few times. The chain couples TRBV7-2 to TRBJ2-7, with TRBD2 matching over 12 bases. Germline CDR1 SGHTA, CDR2 FQGNSA. The CDR3 has 16 residues. V was pared by 1 base and J by 5 bases, with 6 bases of the junction left unmatched. CDR3 DNA: TGTGCCAGCAGCTTAGTGACTAGCGGGAGTGGGCACGAGCAGTACTTC. The encoded protein is CASSLVTSGSGHEQYF.

This clonotype came up a few times. The V call is TRBV5-6, the J call TRBJ2-1; D is unclear. Germline V gene data show CDR1 as SGHDT and CDR2 as YYEEEE. The CDR3 runs 13 residues. The germline V and J ends were trimmed by 4 bases and 3 bases, with 8 bases remaining between them. The CDR3 region has the DNA TGTGCCAGCAGCGCGGACGACTACAATGAGCAGTTCTTC. This translates into CASSADDYNEQFF. The full variable domain, in which reference TRBV5-6 and TRBJ2-1 provide the parts outside the CDR3, is DAGVTQSPTHLIKTRGQQVTLRCSPKSGHDTVSWYQQALGQGPQFIFQYYEEEERQRGNFPDRFSGHQFPNYSSELNVNALLLGDSALYLCASSADDYNEQFFGPGTRLTVL.

This clonotype has ten or more counts. The chain is built from TRBV5-1 and TRBJ2-3; D gene uncertain. The V gene lost 0 bases and the J gene lost 3 bases, with 11 bases spanning the gap. Germline V gene data show CDR1 as SGHRS and CDR2 as YFSETQ. This CDR3 contains 15 residues. The CDR3 sequence: CASSLVTAGTDTQYF. The CDR3 nucleotides are TGCGCCAGCAGCTTGGTTACAGCCGGTACAGATACGCAGTATTTT.

This clonotype occurred many times. V gene TRBV7-2 combines with J gene TRBJ1-6; TRBD1 might be the D (5 bases). V was clipped by 1 base and J by 8 bases, with 15 bases between them. Germline V CDR1 and CDR2: SGHTA, FQGNSA. The CDR3 sequence is 16 residues long. The CDR3 loop is CASSLVGPGFHSPLHF. CDR3 nucleotides: TGTGCCAGCAGCTTAGTGGGTCCAGGGTTTCATTCACCCCTCCACTTT.

This clonotype was detected many times. This sequence joins TRBV3-1 and TRBJ2-1, with 7 positions matching TRBD2. V shed 1 base and J 6 bases; nucleotides not matched to a gene: 3. The CDR3 length is 14 residues. The germline V gene has CDR1 LGHDT and CDR2 YNNKEL (reference sequence). The CDR3 nucleotides are TGTGCCAGCAGCCAAGGTGGCGGGAGCAATGAGCAGTTCTTC. Residues: CASSQGGGSNEQFF.